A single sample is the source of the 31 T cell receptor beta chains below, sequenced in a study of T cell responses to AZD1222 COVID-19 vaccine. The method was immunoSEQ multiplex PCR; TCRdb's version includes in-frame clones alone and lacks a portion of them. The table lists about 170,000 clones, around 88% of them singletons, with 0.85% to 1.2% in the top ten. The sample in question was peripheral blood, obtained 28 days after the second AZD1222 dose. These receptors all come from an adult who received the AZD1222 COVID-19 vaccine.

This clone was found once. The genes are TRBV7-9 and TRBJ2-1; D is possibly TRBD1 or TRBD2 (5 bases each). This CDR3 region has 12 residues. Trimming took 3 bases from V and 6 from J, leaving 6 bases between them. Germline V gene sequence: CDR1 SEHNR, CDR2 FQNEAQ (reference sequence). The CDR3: CASSFGANEQFF. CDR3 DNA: TGTGCCAGCAGCTTCGGGGCCAATGAGCAGTTCTTC.

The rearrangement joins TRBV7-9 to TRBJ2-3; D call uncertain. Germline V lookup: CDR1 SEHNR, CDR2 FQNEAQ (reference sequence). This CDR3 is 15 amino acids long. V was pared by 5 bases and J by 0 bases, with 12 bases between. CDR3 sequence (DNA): TGTGCCAGCAGCCCCACAATAACTAGCACAGATACGCAGTATTTT. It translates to CASSPTITSTDTQYF.

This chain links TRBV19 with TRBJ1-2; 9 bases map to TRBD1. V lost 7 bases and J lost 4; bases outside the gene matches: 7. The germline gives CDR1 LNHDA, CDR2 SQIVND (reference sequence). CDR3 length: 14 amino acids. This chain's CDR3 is CASTLTGGPYGYTF. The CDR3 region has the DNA TGTGCCAGTACCCTGACAGGGGGGCCCTATGGCTACACCTTC.

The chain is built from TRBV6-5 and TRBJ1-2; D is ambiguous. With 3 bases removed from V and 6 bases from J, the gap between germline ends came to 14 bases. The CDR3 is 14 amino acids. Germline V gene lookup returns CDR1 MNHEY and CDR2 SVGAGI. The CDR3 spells CASSYNGVRNGYTF. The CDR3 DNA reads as TGTGCCAGCAGTTATAACGGGGTTAGGAATGGCTACACCTTC.

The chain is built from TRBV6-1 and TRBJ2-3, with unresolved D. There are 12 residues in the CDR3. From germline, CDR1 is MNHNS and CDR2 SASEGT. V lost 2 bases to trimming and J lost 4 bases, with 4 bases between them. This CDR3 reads CASSERPDTQYF. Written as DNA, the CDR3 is TGTGCCAGCAGTGAAAGGCCAGATACGCAGTATTTT.

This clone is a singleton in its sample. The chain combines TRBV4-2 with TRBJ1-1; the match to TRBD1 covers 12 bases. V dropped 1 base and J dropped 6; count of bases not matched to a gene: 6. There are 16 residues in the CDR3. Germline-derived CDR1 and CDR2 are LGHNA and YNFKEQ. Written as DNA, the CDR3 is TGTGCCAGCAGCCAAGTCTGGGGACAGGGGGCCCCTGAAGCTTTCTTT. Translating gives CASSQVWGQGAPEAFF.

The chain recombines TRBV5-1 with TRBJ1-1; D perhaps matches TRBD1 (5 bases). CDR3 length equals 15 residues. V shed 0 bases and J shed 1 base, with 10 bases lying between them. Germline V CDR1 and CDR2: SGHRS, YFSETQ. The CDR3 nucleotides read TGCGCCAGCAGCTTGGAAGGGGTCCCGAACACTGAAGCTTTCTTT. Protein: CASSLEGVPNTEAFF.

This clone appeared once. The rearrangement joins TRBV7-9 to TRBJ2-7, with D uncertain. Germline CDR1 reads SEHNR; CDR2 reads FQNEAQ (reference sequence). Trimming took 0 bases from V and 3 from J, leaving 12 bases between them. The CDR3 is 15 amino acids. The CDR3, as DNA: TGTGCCAGCAGCTTAGCGCTGGGCACCAACTACGAGCAGTACTTC. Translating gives CASSLALGTNYEQYF.

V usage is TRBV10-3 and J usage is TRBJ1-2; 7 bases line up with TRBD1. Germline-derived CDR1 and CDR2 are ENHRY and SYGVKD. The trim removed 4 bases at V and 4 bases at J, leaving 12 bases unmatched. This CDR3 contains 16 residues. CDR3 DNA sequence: TGTGCCATCAGTGGAGAGACAGGGCAAAAAAGCTATGGCTACACCTTC. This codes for CAISGETGQKSYGYTF.

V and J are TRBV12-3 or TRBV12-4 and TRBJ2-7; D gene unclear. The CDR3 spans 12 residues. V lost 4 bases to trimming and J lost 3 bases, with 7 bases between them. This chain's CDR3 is CASSSTSYEQYF. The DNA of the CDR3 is TGTGCCAGCAGTTCGACGAGCTACGAGCAGTACTTC.

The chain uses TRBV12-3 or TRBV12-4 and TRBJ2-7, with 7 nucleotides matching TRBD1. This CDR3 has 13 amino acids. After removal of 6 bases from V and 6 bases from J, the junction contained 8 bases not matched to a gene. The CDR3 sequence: CASSPDRFLEQYF. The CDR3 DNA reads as TGTGCCAGCAGCCCGGACAGGTTCCTCGAGCAGTACTTC.

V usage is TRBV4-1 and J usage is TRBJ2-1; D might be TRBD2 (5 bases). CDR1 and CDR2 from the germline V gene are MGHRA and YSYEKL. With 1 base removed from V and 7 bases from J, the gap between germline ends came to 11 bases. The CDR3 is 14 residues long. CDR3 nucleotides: TGCGCCAGCAGCCAAGGCTTTCGGGGAAATGAGCAGTTCTTC. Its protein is CASSQGFRGNEQFF.

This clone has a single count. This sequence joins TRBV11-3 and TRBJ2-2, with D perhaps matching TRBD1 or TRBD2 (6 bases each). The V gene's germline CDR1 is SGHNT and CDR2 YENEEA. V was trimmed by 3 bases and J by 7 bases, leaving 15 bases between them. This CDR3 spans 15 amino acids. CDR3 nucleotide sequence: TGTGCCAGCAGCTTGCAAAGGGGGGCTGTCGGGGAGCTGTTTTTT. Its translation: CASSLQRGAVGELFF.

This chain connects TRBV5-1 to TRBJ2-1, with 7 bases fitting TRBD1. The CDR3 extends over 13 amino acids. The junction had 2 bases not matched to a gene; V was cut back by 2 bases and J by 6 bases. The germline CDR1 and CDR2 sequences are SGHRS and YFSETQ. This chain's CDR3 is CASSFRTGNEQFF. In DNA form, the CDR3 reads TGCGCCAGCAGCTTTCGGACAGGCAATGAGCAGTTCTTC.

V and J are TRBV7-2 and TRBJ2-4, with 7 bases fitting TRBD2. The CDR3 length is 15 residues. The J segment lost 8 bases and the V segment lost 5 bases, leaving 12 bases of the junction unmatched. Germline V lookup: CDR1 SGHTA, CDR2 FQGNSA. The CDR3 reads CASSRTMGGLDIQYF. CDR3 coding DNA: TGTGCCAGCAGCCGCACAATGGGGGGGTTGGACATTCAGTACTTC.

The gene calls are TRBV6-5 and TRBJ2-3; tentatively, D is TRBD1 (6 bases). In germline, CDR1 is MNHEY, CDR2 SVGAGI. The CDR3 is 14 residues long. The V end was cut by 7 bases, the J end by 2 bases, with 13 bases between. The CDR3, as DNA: TGTGCCAGCACCCGGGTGGGGGCCACAGATACGCAGTATTTT. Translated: CASTRVGATDTQYF.

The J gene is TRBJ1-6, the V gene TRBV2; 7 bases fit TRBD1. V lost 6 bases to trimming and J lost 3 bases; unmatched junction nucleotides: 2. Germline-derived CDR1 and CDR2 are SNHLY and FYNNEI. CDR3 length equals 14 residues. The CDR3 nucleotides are TGTGCCAGCAGCGGACAGGTCTATAATTCACCCCTCCACTTT. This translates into CASSGQVYNSPLHF.

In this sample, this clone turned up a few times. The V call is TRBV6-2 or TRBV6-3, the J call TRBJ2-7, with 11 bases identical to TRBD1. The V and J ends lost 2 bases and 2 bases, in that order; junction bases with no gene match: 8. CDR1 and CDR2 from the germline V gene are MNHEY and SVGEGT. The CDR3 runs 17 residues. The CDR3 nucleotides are TGTGCCAGCAGTTACATTTGGACAGGGGGCCACCCCTACGAGCAGTACTTC. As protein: CASSYIWTGGHPYEQYF.

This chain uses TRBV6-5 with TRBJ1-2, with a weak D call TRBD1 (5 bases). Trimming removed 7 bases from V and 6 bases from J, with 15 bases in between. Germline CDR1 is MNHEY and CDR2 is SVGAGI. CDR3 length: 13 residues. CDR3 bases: TGTGCCAGCATCGCAGGGTCCTATGATGGCTACACCTTC. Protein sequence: CASIAGSYDGYTF.

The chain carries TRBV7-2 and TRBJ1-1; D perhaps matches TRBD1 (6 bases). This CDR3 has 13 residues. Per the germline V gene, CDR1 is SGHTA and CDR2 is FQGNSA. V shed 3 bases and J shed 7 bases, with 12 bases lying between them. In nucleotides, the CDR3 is TGTGCCAGCAGCTTCGACAGGCGCAATGAAGCTTTCTTT. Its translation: CASSFDRRNEAFF.

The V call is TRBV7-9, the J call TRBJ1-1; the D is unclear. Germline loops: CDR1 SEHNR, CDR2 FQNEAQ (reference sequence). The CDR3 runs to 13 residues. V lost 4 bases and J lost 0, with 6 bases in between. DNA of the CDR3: TGTGCCAGCAGCTACCCGATGAACACTGAAGCTTTCTTT. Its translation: CASSYPMNTEAFF.

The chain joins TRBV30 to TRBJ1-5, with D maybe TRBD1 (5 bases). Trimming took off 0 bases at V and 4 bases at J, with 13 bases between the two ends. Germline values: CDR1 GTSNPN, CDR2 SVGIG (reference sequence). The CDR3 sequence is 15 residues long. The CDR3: CAWSVRVGGNQPQHF. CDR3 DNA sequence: TGTGCCTGGAGTGTACGGGTGGGGGGGAATCAGCCCCAGCATTTT.

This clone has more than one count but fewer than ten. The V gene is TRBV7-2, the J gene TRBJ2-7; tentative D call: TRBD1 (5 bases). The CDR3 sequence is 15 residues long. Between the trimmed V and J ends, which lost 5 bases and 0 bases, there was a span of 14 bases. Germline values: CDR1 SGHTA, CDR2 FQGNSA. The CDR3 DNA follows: TGTGCCAGCAGCGCCGCGAGACAGAGCTCCTACGAGCAGTACTTC. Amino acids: CASSAARQSSYEQYF.

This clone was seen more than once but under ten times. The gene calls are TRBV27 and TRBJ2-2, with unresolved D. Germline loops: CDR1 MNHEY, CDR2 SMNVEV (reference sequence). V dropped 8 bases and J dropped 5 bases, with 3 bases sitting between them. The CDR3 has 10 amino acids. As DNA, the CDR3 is TGTGCCAGCGGAACCGGGGAGCTGTTTTTT. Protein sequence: CASGTGELFF.

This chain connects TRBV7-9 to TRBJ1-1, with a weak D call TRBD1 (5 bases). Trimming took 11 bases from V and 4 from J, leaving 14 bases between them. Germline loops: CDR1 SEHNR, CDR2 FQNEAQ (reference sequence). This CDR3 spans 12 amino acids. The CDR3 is CAGRGGGTEAFF. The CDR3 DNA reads TGTGCCGGAAGGGGAGGTGGCACTGAAGCTTTCTTT.

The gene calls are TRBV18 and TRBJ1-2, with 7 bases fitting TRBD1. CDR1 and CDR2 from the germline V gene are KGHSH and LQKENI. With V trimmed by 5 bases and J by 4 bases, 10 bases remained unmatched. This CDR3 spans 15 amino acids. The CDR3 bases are TGTGCCAGCTCAGAAGCCCGGGACAGCCTCTATGGCTACACCTTC. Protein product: CASSEARDSLYGYTF.

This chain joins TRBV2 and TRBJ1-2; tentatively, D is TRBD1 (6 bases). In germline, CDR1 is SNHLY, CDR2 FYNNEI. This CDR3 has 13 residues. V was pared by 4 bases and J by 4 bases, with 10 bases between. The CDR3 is CASSVDSPYGYTF. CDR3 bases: TGTGCCAGCAGTGTGGACAGTCCCTATGGCTACACCTTC.

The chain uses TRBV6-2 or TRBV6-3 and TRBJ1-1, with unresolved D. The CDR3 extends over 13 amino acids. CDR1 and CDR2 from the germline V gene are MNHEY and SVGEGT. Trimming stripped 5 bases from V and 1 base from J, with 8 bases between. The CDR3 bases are TGTGCCAGCAGTCAGCGGGAGAACACTGAAGCTTTCTTT. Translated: CASSQRENTEAFF.

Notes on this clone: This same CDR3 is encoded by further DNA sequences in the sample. The CDR3 protein is CASSPRDTGELFF. In DNA, the CDR3 is TGTGCCAGCTCACCGAGGGACACCGGGGAGCTGTTTTTT. The chain is built from TRBV18 and TRBJ2-2; a weak D match, TRBD2 (5 bases). The V end lost 3 bases, the J end lost 3 bases, and 5 bases lay between the germline ends. The CDR3 is made up of 13 amino acids. CDR1 KGHSH and CDR2 LQKENI come from the germline V gene.

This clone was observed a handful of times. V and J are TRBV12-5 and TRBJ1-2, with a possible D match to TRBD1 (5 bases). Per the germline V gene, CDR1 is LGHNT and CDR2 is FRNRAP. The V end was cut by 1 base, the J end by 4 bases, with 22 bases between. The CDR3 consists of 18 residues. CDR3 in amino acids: CASGLAPTPYRLSYGYTF. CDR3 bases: TGTGCTAGTGGTTTGGCTCCAACCCCGTACAGGCTAAGCTATGGCTACACCTTC.

The CDR3 here is CASSYSGGSEAFF. The CDR3 coding sequence is TGTGCCAGCAGTTACTCTGGAGGCTCTGAAGCTTTCTTT. V usage is TRBV6-5 and J usage is TRBJ1-1; D remains unclear. V lost 0 bases and J lost 6, with 8 bases in between. The germline V gene has CDR1 MNHEY and CDR2 SVGAGI. The length of the CDR3 is 13 residues.